Each of the 9 T cell receptor beta chains below was sequenced from the same sample in a study of T cell repertoires in cytomegalovirus infection. TCRdb analysed the reads with MiXCR anew, one entry per CDR3 protein. The sample lists 400,000 to 550,000 distinct CDR3 sequences; roughly 12% were seen once. The sample was PBMCs. These receptors were collected from a human donor in good health (CMV status not recorded). Some clones in this sample may be carry-over from other donors' samples.

This clonotype has just a few counts. The J gene is TRBJ2-1, the V gene TRBV3-1; 9 nucleotides agree with TRBD1. This CDR3 comprises 14 residues. Trimming at V came to 6 bases and at J to 7 bases, leaving 7 bases not matched to a gene. CDR1 LGHDT and CDR2 YNNKEL come from the germline V gene (reference sequence). CDR3 sequence (DNA): TGTGCCAGCAGGGGGACAGGGAATTTTAATGAGCAGTTCTTC. It specifies CASRGTGNFNEQFF.

This clonotype was recorded at least ten times. The rearrangement links TRBV10-3 to TRBJ2-7; 8 nucleotides align to TRBD1. Germline CDR1 reads ENHRY; CDR2 reads SYGVKD. V lost 7 bases, J lost 0 bases, and 5 bases stayed unmatched. This CDR3 spans 14 amino acids. The CDR3 sequence is CAIMVGTGSYEQYF. CDR3 coding DNA: TGTGCCATCATGGTCGGGACAGGCTCCTACGAGCAGTACTTC.

This clonotype occurred a few times. The genes are TRBV6-5 and TRBJ1-5; 7 bases are shared with TRBD1. V dropped 5 bases and J dropped 4; count of bases not matched to a gene: 8. CDR3 size: 15 residues. Germline CDR1 is MNHEY and CDR2 is SVGAGI. The CDR3: CASSTATGKNQPQHF. Here the CDR3 DNA reads TGTGCCAGCAGTACCGCGACAGGGAAGAATCAGCCCCAGCATTTT.

This clonotype was seen at least ten times. The V gene is TRBV5-5, the J gene TRBJ2-2, with 7 bases that match TRBD1. The CDR3 loop spans 14 amino acids. In germline, CDR1 is SGHKS, CDR2 YYEKEE (reference sequence). Trimming at V came to 7 bases and at J to 4 bases, leaving 7 bases not matched to a gene. CDR3 DNA: TGTGCCAGCGAGACAGGGTGGACCACCGGGGAGCTGTTTTTT. Amino acids: CASETGWTTGELFF.

Many counts were recorded for this clonotype. The chain links TRBV29-1 to TRBJ1-1; a weak D match, TRBD1 (6 bases). Germline lookup yields CDR1 SQVTM and CDR2 ANQGSEA. Trimming shortened V by 7 bases and J by 1 base, and 10 bases separated the two germline ends. The CDR3 loop spans 12 amino acids. CDR3 residues: CSAATGNTEAFF. CDR3 DNA sequence: TGCAGCGCAGCGACAGGGAACACTGAAGCTTTCTTT.

This clonotype was observed many times. The V and J genes are TRBV4-1 and TRBJ1-5; D ambiguous. The V and J ends lost 0 bases and 3 bases respectively, with 15 bases between them. Germline-derived CDR1 and CDR2 are MGHRA and YSYEKL. The CDR3 has 17 amino acids. CDR3 protein: CASSQDEKGGLNQPQHF. CDR3 nucleotide sequence: TGCGCCAGCAGCCAAGATGAGAAGGGTGGCCTCAATCAGCCCCAGCATTTT.

This clonotype was counted many times. The chain has TRBV7-8 and TRBJ1-4, with 8 bases lining up with TRBD1. Germline CDR1 is SGHVS and CDR2 is FQNEAQ. Losses at the gene ends were 3 bases for V and 7 bases for J; bases not matched to a gene: 7. The length of the CDR3 is 15 residues. The CDR3 protein is CASSFFDRGFEKLFF. The DNA for the CDR3 is TGTGCCAGCAGCTTTTTTGACAGGGGCTTTGAAAAACTGTTTTTT.

This clonotype was detected many times. The chain links TRBV5-1 to TRBJ1-6; 7 bases are a match to TRBD1. V gave up 4 bases and J gave up 9 bases; unmatched junction bases: 7. This CDR3 region has 14 residues. Germline values: CDR1 SGHRS, CDR2 YFSETQ. DNA for the CDR3: TGCGCCAGCAGCCAAGACAGGGTCGTTTCACCCCTCCACTTT. Its protein is CASSQDRVVSPLHF.

The CDR3 DNA sequence: TGCAGCGTTGACAGGGGTTTAGAAGAGACCCAGTACTTC. This encodes CSVDRGLEETQYF. The chain has TRBV29-1 and TRBJ2-5, with a weak D call TRBD1 (6 bases). Germline values: CDR1 SQVTM, CDR2 ANQGSEA. The CDR3 loop spans 13 amino acids. Deletions cut 3 bases from V and 3 bases from J, with 11 bases between.